Sequencing of this T cell receptor (beta chain) was carried out in a study of OX40 agonist ivuxolimab in advanced cancers. Study-level background: Ivuxolimab was a fully human IgG2 agonistic monoclonal antibody targeting the costimulatory receptor OX40 (CD134). Three dose-escalation patients achieved partial responses, one with hepatocellular carcinoma and two with cutaneous melanoma. Intravenous ivuxolimab was administered to patients every 2 weeks at six dose levels: 0.01, 0.1, 0.3, 1.5, 3 and 10 mg/kg. Among the roughly 50 dose-escalation patients, around 20 had hepatocellular carcinoma, some 15 melanoma, 9 renal cell carcinoma and 9 head and neck cancer. The paper reports the monotherapy dose-escalation portion (N of about 50 patients) of the phase I ivuxolimab trial. A male proportion of around 81% and a mean age of approximately 61 years, ranging from 23 to 79, were recorded for the dose-escalation cohort. Prior anti-PD-1, anti-PD-L1 or anti-CTLA-4 therapy was permitted, and about two fifths of dose-escalation patients had received checkpoint inhibitors. Peripheral TCRbeta sequencing was intended to test whether TCR sequence diversity was altered and clonal T-cell expansion was caused by ivuxolimab. Findings and caveats that apply to the study as a whole: The antigen specificity of the peripheral T cells that underwent clonal expansion was not determined. Low levels of normalized T-cell clonal expansion were also shown by some nonresponding patients. At doses from 0.1 to 3.0 mg/kg, clonal expansion was seen in both CD4+ and CD8+ blood T cells between baseline and week 6. In the 0.1-3.0 mg/kg groups, partial responders had among the lowest normalized peripheral clonal expansion, particularly in CD8+ T cells. After ivuxolimab, more expanded clones were found on average in CD8+ T cells than in CD4+ T cells.

Patients with a history of autoimmune disease or receiving systemic immunosuppression were excluded from the trial. Peripheral blood for TCR sequencing was collected from all dose cohorts at baseline, on cycle 4 day 1, and on cycle 7 day 1. The samples were drawn from a first-in-human, open-label, multicenter phase I dose-escalation trial of ivuxolimab. The trial enrolled adults with locally advanced or metastatic head and neck squamous cell, hepatocellular, melanoma or renal cell carcinoma. Before TCR sequencing, CD4+ T cells and CD8+ T cells were sorted from peripheral blood as separate populations. To sequence the TCRbeta CDR3 region, genomic DNA was isolated from the sorted cells. The immunoSEQ Assay was used to sequence the TCRbeta CDR3 regions. This immuneACCESS table, as held by TCRdb, lists in-frame sequences with V and J called but not all clones. Of the missing ones, under half trace to an unresolved V gene in checked studies; the others have no known cause. The sample table shows about 91,000 clones, and roughly 84% are seen once. Roughly 1.1% of the sample rests with the top ten.

Remarks on this clone: No cognate antigen has been identified for it. No base qualities exist here, and no much larger clone lies one base off it.

The starting material was CD4+ or CD8+ T cells sorted from blood, obtained in a trial of the OX40 agonist ivuxolimab. This clonotype was obtained from an adult with an advanced solid tumor such as melanoma, head and neck, liver or kidney cancer.

The nucleotide sequence reads TGTGCCATCAGAAGTGGGGGCATAAATTCACCCCTCCACTTT. This sequence encodes CAIRSGGINSPLHF. The V and J genes are TRBV10-3 and TRBJ1-6; the D gene is perhaps TRBD1, on 6 matching bases. The CDR3 measures 14 amino acids from cysteine to phenylalanine. The sequence is cut down to CDR3 DNA, 42 bases in frame from base 1. The germline V gene provides CDR1 ENHRY and CDR2 SYGVKD. Deletion took 6 bases off V and 7 bases off J, with a span of 13 bases between the germline ends.